This record concerns one TCR beta chain sequence. This specimen comes from a study of blood T cell repertoires in COVID-19. As for the study in general: Acute and convalescent COVID-19 samples came from the United States, Italy and Spain.

The table came from immunoSEQ multiplex PCR; TCRdb's copy has only in-frame clones and leaves some out. The top ten clones hold 10% of a sample with about 400,000 clones, 87% of them seen once. Participants spanned ages about 18 to 90 years and resided in about two dozen US areas. Among Cohort 3 donors, those recovered had two negative PCRs, clearance, or symptom resolution. Specimen: PBMCs or T cells enriched from blood (not recorded which). The receptor's source is a woman between 45 and 65 years old who had recovered from COVID-19.

CDR3 nucleotides: TGTGCCAGCAGCTCAGGGCCCCCACCCCTCCACTTT. Its protein is CASSSGPPPLHF. The chain couples TRBV5-5 to TRBJ1-6; D might be TRBD1 (5 bases). The CDR3 consists of 12 residues. Trimming left V 3 bases short and J 11 bases short, with 9 bases between. From germline, CDR1 is SGHKS and CDR2 YYEKEE (reference sequence).